Listed below are T cell receptor beta chains from one sample, sequenced in a study of cytomegalovirus exposure and HLA in healthy donors. The method was immunoSEQ multiplex PCR; TCRdb's version includes in-frame clones alone and lacks a portion of them. The sample has 100,000 to 150,000 clones; approximately 85% are singletons. Sequencing was performed on PBMCs. These receptors were obtained from a boy under 18 in good health and CMV-seronegative. CDR3s leave out the opening cysteine and the closing phenylalanine or tryptophan. The order of the fields is V gene, J gene, CDR3 protein.

TRBV6-5	TRBJ2-3	ASSAGYTDTQY
TRBV28	TRBJ1-2	ASSPTGNTYGYT
TRBV4-1	TRBJ1-1	ASSQEGRSWDTEAF
TRBV6-5	TRBJ2-3	ASSQGDTQY
TRBV15	TRBJ1-1	ATSRERGGFTEAF
TRBV6-7	TRBJ2-4	ASSYSTGEGNIQY
TRBV6-1	TRBJ2-7	ASSEFVDTNSYEQY
TRBV7-9	TRBJ2-1	ASSRITGYYNEQF
TRBV5-6	TRBJ1-5	ASSFGPNGNQPQH
TRBV5-1	TRBJ1-6	ASSLGQANSPLH
TRBV18	TRBJ1-1	ASSTGTGMNTEAF
TRBV7-6	TRBJ2-3	ASSMTSIYTQY
TRBV6-5	TRBJ1-2	ASSYAGQGNGYT
TRBV25-1	-	ASSEYLLRASGSYEQY
TRBV4-3	TRBJ1-6	ASSQDRRQIALFTLH
TRBV19	TRBJ1-5	ASSNRVRTGQHIQPYSNQPQH
TRBV10-3	TRBJ1-2	AISTGLSGYT
TRBV6-5	TRBJ2-1	ASRPSGSNNEQF
TRBV2	TRBJ1-1	ASSESMNTEAF
TRBV4-1	TRBJ2-2	ASSHKEGWELF
TRBV15	TRBJ2-5	ATSRGPGRRGETQY
TRBV4-3	TRBJ2-4	AIALSRGTGRSVAKNIQY
TRBV28	TRBJ1-2	ASSPGQGITYT
TRBV9	TRBJ2-3	ASSPILGGEGTDTQY
TRBV30	TRBJ1-5	AWSPQGDQPQH
TRBV11-3	TRBJ2-3	ASSSQRGGMDTQY
TRBV14	TRBJ1-1	ASSPHSMNTEAF
TRBV7-9	TRBJ2-7	ASSLGGLAGDTYEQY
TRBV6-5	TRBJ1-2	ASSYDPEPLGGYT
TRBV9	TRBJ2-2	ASSVEAALTGELF
TRBV30	TRBJ1-4	AWSPGQLNEKLF
TRBV9	TRBJ1-1	ASSAQGQRNTEAF
TRBV5-6	TRBJ2-7	ASSLRYYEQY
TRBV5-8	TRBJ1-1	ASSLDNRGNTEAF
TRBV5-4	TRBJ2-3	ASTWTSSTDTQY
TRBV14	TRBJ1-1	ASSQGFYEAF
TRBV4-3	TRBJ2-3	ASSQDPAGSTDTQY
TRBV18	TRBJ2-2	ASSPGQATTGELF
TRBV6-5	TRBJ2-2	ASSTTGAAGELF
TRBV2	TRBJ1-1	ASRQTEAF
TRBV6-1	TRBJ2-7	ASEHYEQY
TRBV29-1	TRBJ2-3	SVVLAGGSADTQY
TRBV2	TRBJ1-1	ASSEDSWNTEAF
TRBV7-8	TRBJ1-4	ASSFLGGATNEKLF
TRBV5-1	TRBJ1-1	ASSLVELNTEAF
TRBV10-2	TRBJ1-5	ASSMTGNQPQH
TRBV5-4	TRBJ1-6	ASGFSGQGYSPLH
TRBV9	TRBJ1-1	ASSARGGGEAF
TRBV13	TRBJ2-7	ASSPPSGVEQY
TRBV2	TRBJ2-7	ASSGLARLGEQY
TRBV6-4	TRBJ1-6	ARSRGGLSYNSPLH
TRBV13	TRBJ2-1	ANGNRGGYNEQF
TRBV5-1	TRBJ2-7	ASSFGVREQY
TRBV5-1	TRBJ1-6	ASSLDYGQSNSPLH
TRBV2	TRBJ1-1	ASSAGNTEAF